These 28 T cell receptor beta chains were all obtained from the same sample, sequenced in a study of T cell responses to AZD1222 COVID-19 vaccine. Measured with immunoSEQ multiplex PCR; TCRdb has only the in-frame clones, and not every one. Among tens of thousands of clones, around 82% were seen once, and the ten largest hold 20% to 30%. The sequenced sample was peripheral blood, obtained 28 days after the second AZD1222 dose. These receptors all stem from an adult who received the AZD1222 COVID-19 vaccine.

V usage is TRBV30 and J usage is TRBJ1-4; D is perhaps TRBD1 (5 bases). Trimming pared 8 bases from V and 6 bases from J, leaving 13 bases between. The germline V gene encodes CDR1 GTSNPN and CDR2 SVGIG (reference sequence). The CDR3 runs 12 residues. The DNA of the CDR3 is TGTGCCGGGCAGGGACGCGATGAAAAACTGTTTTTT. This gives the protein CAGQGRDEKLFF.

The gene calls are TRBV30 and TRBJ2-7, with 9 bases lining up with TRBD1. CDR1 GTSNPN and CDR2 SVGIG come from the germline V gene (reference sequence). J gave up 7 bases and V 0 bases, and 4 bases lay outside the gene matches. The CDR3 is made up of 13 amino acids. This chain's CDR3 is CAWSVQGAREQYF. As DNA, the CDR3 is TGTGCCTGGAGTGTACAGGGGGCGCGGGAGCAGTACTTC.

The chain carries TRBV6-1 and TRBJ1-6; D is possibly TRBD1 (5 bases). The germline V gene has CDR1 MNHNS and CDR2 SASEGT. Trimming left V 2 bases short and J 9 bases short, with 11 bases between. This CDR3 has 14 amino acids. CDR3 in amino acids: CASSESIGGSPLHF. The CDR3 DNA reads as TGTGCCAGCAGTGAATCTATCGGGGGTTCACCCCTCCACTTT.

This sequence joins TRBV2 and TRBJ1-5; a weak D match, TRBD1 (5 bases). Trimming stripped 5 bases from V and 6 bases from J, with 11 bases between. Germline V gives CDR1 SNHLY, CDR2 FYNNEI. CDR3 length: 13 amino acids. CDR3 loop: CASSPGGRQPQHF. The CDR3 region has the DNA TGTGCCAGCAGTCCCGGGGGACGTCAGCCCCAGCATTTT.

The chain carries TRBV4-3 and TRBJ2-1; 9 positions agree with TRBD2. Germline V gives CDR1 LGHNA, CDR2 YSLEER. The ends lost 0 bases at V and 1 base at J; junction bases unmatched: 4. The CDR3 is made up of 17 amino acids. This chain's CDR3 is CASSQEVAGGSYNEQFF. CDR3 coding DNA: TGCGCCAGCAGCCAAGAGGTGGCGGGAGGGTCCTACAATGAGCAGTTCTTC.

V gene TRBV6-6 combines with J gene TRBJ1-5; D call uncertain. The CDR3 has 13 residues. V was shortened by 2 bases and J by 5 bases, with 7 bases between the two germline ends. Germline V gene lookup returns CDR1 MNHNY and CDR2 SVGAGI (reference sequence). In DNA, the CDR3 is TGTGCCAGCAGTTACCTCGCCGATCAGCCCCAGCATTTT. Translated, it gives CASSYLADQPQHF.

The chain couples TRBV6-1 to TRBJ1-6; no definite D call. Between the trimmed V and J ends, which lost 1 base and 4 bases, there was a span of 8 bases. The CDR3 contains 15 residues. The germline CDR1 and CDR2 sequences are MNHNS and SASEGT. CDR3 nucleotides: TGTGCCAGCAGTGAAGAAGCAGGATATAATTCACCCCTCCACTTT. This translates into CASSEEAGYNSPLHF.

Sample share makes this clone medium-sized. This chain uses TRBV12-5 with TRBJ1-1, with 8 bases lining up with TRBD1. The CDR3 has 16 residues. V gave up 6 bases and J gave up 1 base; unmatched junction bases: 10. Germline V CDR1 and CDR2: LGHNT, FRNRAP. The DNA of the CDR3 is TGTGCTAGTGGCTCAACTCGGACAGGGACGAACACTGAAGCTTTCTTT. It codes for CASGSTRTGTNTEAFF.

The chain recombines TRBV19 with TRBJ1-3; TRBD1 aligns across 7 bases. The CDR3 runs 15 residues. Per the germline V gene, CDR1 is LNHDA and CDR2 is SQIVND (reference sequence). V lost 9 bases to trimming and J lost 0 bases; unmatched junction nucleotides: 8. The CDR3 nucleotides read TGTGCCAGCCGACAGGGAAAAGGCTCTGGAAACACCATATATTTT. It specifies CASRQGKGSGNTIYF.

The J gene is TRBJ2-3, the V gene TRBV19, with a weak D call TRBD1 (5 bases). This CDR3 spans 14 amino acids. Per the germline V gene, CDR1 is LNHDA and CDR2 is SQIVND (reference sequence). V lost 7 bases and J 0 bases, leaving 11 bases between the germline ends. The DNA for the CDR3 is TGTGCCAGTAACAGACAGACTAGCACAGATACGCAGTATTTT. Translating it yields CASNRQTSTDTQYF.

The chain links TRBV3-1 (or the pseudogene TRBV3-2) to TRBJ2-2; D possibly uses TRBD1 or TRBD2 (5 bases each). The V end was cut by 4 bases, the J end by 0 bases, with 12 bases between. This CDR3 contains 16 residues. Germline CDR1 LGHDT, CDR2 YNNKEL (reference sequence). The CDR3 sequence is CASSPMGRSNTGELFF. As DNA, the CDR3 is TGTGCCAGCAGCCCGATGGGACGGTCGAACACCGGGGAGCTGTTTTTT.

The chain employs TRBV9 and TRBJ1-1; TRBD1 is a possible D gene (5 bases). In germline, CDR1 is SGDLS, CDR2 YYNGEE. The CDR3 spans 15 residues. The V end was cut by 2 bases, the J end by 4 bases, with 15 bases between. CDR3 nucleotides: TGTGCCAGCAGCGTTATCTCGGGTCAGGGCACTGAAGCTTTCTTT. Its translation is CASSVISGQGTEAFF.

As DNA, the CDR3 is TGCAGCACCCGACAGGGGGATTACGAGCAGTACTTC. It encodes CSTRQGDYEQYF. The chain is built from TRBV29-1 and TRBJ2-7; 9 bases fit TRBD1. Per the germline V gene, CDR1 is SQVTM and CDR2 is ANQGSEA. Unmatched junction bases numbered 6, after V lost 8 bases and J lost 4 bases. This CDR3 contains 12 residues.

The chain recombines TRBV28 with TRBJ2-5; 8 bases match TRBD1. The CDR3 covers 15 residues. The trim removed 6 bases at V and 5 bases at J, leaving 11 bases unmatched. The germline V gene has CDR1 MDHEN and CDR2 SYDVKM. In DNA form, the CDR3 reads TGTGCCAGCAGCCCCGACAGGGGTGGAGGGGAGACCCAGTACTTC. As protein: CASSPDRGGGETQYF.

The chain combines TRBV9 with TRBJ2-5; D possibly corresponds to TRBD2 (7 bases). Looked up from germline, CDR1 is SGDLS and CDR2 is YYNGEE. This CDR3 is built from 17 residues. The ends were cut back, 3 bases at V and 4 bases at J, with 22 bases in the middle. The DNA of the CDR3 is TGTGCCAGCAGCGCCGCTCGACTAGCTCAAGGGGGAGAGACCCAGTACTTC. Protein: CASSAARLAQGGETQYF.

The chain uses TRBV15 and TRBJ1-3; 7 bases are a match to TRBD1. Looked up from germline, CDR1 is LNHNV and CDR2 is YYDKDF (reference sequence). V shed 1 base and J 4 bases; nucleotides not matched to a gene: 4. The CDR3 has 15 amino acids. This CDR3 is CATSRGRDSGNTIYF. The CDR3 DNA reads TGTGCCACCAGCAGAGGGAGGGACAGCGGAAACACCATATATTTT. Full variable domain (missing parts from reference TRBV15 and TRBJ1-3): DAMVIQNPRYQVTQFGKPVTLSCSQTLNHNVMYWYQQKSSQAPKLLFHYYDKDFNNEADTPDNFQSRRPNTSFCFLDIRSPGLGDTAMYLCATSRGRDSGNTIYFGEGSWLTVV.

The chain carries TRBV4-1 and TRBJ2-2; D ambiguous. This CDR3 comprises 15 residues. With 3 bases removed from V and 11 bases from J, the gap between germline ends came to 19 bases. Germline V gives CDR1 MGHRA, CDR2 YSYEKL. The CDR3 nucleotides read TGCGCCAGCAGCCATCCCACCTTCCCCCTGGACGAGCTGTTTTTT. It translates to CASSHPTFPLDELFF.

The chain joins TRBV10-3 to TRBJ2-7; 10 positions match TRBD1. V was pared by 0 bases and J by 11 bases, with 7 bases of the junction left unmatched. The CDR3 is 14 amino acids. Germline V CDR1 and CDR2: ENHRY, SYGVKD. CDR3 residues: CAISESTSGTGEYF. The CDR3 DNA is TGTGCCATCAGTGAGTCGACCTCCGGGACAGGGGAGTACTTC.

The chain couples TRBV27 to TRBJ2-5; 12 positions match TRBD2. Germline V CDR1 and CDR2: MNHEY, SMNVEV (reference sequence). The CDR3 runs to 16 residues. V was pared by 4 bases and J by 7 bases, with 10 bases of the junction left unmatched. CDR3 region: CASSSLLAGGHMTQYF. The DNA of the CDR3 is TGTGCCAGCAGTTCACTACTAGCGGGAGGACACATGACCCAGTACTTC.

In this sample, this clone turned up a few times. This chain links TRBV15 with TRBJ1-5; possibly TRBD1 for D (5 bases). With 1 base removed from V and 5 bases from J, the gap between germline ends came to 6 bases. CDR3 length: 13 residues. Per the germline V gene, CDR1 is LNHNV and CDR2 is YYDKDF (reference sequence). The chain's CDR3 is CATSRGGDQPQHF. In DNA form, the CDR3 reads TGTGCCACCAGCAGAGGGGGCGATCAGCCCCAGCATTTT.

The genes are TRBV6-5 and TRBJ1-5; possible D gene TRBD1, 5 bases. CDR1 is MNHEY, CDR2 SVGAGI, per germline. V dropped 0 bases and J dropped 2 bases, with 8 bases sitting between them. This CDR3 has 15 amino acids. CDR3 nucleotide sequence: TGTGCCAGCAGTTACTCGGGGGGGGGCAATCAGCCCCAGCATTTT. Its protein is CASSYSGGGNQPQHF.

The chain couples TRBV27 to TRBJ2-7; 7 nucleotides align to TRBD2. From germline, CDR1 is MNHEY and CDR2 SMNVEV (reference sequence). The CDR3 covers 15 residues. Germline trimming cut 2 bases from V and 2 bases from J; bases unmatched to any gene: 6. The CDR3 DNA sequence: TGTGCCAGCAGTTTAGGGAGCGGGATGACCTACGAGCAGTACTTC. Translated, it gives CASSLGSGMTYEQYF.

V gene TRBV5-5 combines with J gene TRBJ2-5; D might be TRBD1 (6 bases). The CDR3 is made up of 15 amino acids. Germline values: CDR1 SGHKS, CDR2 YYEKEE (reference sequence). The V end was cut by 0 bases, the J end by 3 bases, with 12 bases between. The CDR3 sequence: CASSLVFAGEETQYF. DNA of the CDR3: TGTGCCAGCAGCTTGGTTTTTGCAGGGGAAGAGACCCAGTACTTC.

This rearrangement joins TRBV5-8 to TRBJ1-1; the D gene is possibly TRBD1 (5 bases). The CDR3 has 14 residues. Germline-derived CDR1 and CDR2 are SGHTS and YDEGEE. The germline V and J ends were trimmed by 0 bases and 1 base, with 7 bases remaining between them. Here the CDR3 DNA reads TGTGCCAGCAGCTTGGGGGACCGGAACACTGAAGCTTTCTTT. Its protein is CASSLGDRNTEAFF.

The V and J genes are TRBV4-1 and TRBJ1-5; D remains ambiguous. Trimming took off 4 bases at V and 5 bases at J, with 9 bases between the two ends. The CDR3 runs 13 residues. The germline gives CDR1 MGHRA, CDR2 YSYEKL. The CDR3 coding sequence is TGCGCCAGCAGCCCTGGGTCCTATCAGCCCCAGCATTTT. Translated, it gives CASSPGSYQPQHF.

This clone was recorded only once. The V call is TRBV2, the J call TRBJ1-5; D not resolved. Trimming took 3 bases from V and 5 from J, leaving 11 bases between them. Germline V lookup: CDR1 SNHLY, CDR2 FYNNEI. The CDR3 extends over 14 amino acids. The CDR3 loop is CASSERQEYQPQHF. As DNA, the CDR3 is TGTGCCAGCAGTGAGCGGCAGGAGTATCAGCCCCAGCATTTT.

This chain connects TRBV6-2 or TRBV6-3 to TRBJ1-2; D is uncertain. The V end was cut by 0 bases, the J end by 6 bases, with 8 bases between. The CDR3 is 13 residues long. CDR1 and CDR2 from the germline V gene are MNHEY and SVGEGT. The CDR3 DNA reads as TGTGCCAGCAGTTACTCGATACGAGATGGCTACACCTTC. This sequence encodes CASSYSIRDGYTF.

The CDR3 loop reads CASSTRGGNTDTQYF. The CDR3 nucleotides read TGTGCCAGCTCAACCCGAGGGGGCAACACAGATACGCAGTATTTT. The V gene is TRBV18, the J gene TRBJ2-3, with TRBD1 matching 7 bases. The length of the CDR3 is 15 residues. Trimming removed 5 bases from V and 2 bases from J; junction bases left unmatched: 7. Germline assignment: CDR1 KGHSH and CDR2 LQKENI.